This TCR beta chain appears in the sequencing data of a study of blood T cell repertoires in COVID-19. Study as a whole: Samples representing acute and convalescent COVID-19 were sourced from the United States, Italy and Spain. The analysed material was cDNA or gDNA that came from T cells, B-cell-depleted T cells, or PBMCs.

Original handling: Counts of nucleated cells, estimated from reference gene primer amplification, were obtained. TCRdb keeps only in-frame clones here, not all; method: immunoSEQ multiplex PCR. D and trimming come from the DNA, and the V and J calls and clone size come from that table. The sample shows tens of thousands of clones, roughly 80% of them seen only once. The V and J ends lost 1 base and 3 bases, in that order; junction bases with no gene match: 10. Germline V lookup: CDR1 MNHEY, CDR2 SVGEGT. This CDR3 comprises 18 residues. The sequence derives from a human donor in a cohort sampled during active COVID-19. Sequenced input: peripheral blood. The J gene is TRBJ2-7, the V gene TRBV6-2 or TRBV6-3, with TRBD2 matching 12 bases. The CDR3 here is CASSYFLAGGLGSYEQYF. CDR3 in DNA: TGTGCCAGCAGTTACTTCCTAGCGGGAGGGCTGGGGAGCTACGAGCAGTACTTC.